This T cell receptor beta chain was sequenced during a study of blood T cell repertoires in COVID-19. Only in-frame clones appear in the TCRdb table, and some are missing; sequencing was by immunoSEQ multiplex PCR. The table includes around 62,000 clones, more than 75% detected once. CDR3 size: 17 residues. The germline V gene encodes CDR1 LGHNA and CDR2 YNFKEQ. Trimming shortened V by 4 bases and J by 6 bases, and 21 bases separated the two germline ends. The sample was peripheral blood. The receptor was isolated from a woman aged 55-75 years with acute or convalescent COVID-19. This sequence joins TRBV4-2 and TRBJ1-4; possibly TRBD1 for D (6 bases). For the CDR3, the DNA is TGTGCCAGCAGCCGTGAAGGGGGACGAGCAATGGATGAAAAACTGTTTTTT. Residues: CASSREGGRAMDEKLFF.